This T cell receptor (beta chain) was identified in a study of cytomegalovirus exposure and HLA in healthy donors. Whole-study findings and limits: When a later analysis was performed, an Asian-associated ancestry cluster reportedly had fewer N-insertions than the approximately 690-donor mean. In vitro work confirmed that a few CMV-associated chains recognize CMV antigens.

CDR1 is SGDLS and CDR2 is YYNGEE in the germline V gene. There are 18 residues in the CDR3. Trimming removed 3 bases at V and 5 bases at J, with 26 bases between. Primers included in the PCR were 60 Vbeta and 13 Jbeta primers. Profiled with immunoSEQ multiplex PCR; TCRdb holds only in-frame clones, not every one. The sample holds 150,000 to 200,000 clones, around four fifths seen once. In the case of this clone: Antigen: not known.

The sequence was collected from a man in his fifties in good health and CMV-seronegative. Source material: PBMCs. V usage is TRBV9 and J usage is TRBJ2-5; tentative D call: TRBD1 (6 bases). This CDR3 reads CASSDQGIRGQRWETQYF. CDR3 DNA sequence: TGTGCCAGCAGCGATCAGGGGATCCGGGGACAAAGGTGGGAGACCCAGTACTTC.